The 32 T cell receptor beta chains listed next were all sequenced from one sample in a study of patients and donors after allogeneic stem cell transplantation. TCRdb used MiXCR to reprocess the RT-PCR reads, holding one entry per CDR3 protein. The table has under 200,000 distinct CDR3 sequences, over 25% seen once; the top ten hold approximately 3%. Sequencing input: blood, either unsorted or a sorted T cell fraction (not recorded which). The source of these receptors is a human donor who was either an allogeneic HSCT recipient or a stem cell or donor lymphocyte infusion donor (not recorded which). It is not recorded whose cells these are; they may come from a transplant donor.

V and J are TRBV12-3 or TRBV12-4 and TRBJ1-2, with TRBD1 matching over 7 bases. Trimming at V came to 7 bases and at J to 3 bases, leaving 5 bases not matched to a gene. The CDR3 loop spans 13 amino acids. CDR3 nucleotide sequence: TGTGCCAGCATGAAGGGGGCCGACTATGGCTACACCTTC. Protein sequence: CASMKGADYGYTF.

This chain uses TRBV7-8 with TRBJ1-1, with TRBD1 matching 10 bases. CDR1 and CDR2 (germline): SGHVS, FQNEAQ. V was pared by 8 bases and J by 5 bases, with 8 bases of the junction left unmatched. CDR3 length equals 14 residues. The CDR3 DNA reads as TGTGCCAGCTGCATCGGACAGGGGGGGACTGAAGCTTTCTTT. It is translated as CASCIGQGGTEAFF.

A few counts support this clonotype. The chain uses TRBV6-2 or TRBV6-3 and TRBJ2-1, with D possibly TRBD1 on 6 matching bases. This CDR3 is 15 amino acids long. V lost 2 bases, J lost 7 bases, and 15 bases lay in between. The germline gives CDR1 MNHEY, CDR2 SVGEGT. CDR3 sequence reads: CASSYRAGTRNEQFF. DNA of the CDR3: TGTGCCAGCAGTTACCGGGCAGGGACAAGGAATGAGCAGTTCTTC.

The chain carries TRBV25-1 and TRBJ1-4; 7 bases agree with TRBD1. CDR3 length: 17 residues. The germline CDR1 and CDR2 sequences are MGHDK and SYGVNS. With V trimmed by 4 bases and J by 4 bases, 12 bases remained unmatched. The CDR3 spells CASSVPWTGLGNEKLFF. In DNA form, the CDR3 reads TGTGCCAGCAGTGTCCCTTGGACAGGTCTCGGTAATGAAAAACTGTTTTTT.

J is TRBJ1-2 and V is TRBV7-9; 10 bases fit TRBD1. CDR3 size: 17 residues. The trim removed 1 base at V and 2 bases at J, leaving 7 bases unmatched. Germline V gene sequence: CDR1 SEHNR, CDR2 FQNEAQ (reference sequence). The CDR3 protein is CASSLGRPGQGNYGYTF. The DNA for the CDR3 is TGTGCCAGCAGCTTAGGTCGTCCGGGACAGGGGAACTATGGCTACACCTTC.

This clonotype occurred once. A much larger clone is a single base away; this may be a read error. The chain couples TRBV7-9 to TRBJ2-5; D remains unclear. Trimming pared 1 base from V and 7 bases from J, leaving 4 bases between. Germline V gives CDR1 SEHNR, CDR2 FQNEAQ (reference sequence). This CDR3 is built from 11 residues. The CDR3 region has the DNA TGTGCCAGCAGCTTAGAGTGGACCCAGTACTTC. Translated: CASSLEWTQYF. The variable domain in full, with the rest retrieved from reference TRBV7-9 and TRBJ2-5, is DTGVSQNPRHKITKRGQNVTFRCDPISEHNRLYWYRQTLGQGPEFLTYFQNEAQLEKSRLLSDRFSAERPKGSFSTLEIQRTEQGDSAMYLCASSLEWTQYFGPGTRLLVL.

The rearrangement joins TRBV7-2 to TRBJ1-5; a possible D gene is TRBD1 (5 bases). Trimming cost V 5 bases and J 1 base, with 9 bases left between them. The CDR3 is 14 residues long. Germline assignment: CDR1 SGHTA and CDR2 FQGNSA. The CDR3 DNA follows: TGTGCCAGCAGCATCAGGGACAGCAATCAGCCCCAGCATTTT. This translates into CASSIRDSNQPQHF.

This clonotype has only a few counts. The V call is TRBV7-9, the J call TRBJ1-6; D call uncertain. Germline CDR1 SEHNR, CDR2 FQNEAQ (reference sequence). The CDR3 sequence is 15 residues long. Between the trimmed V and J ends, which lost 6 bases and 5 bases, there was a span of 14 bases. The CDR3 reads CASSMRPTNNSPLHF. For the CDR3, the DNA is TGTGCCAGCAGTATGCGTCCGACTAATAATTCACCCCTCCACTTT.

The V and J genes are TRBV7-2 and TRBJ2-3; D is unclear. Per the germline V gene, CDR1 is SGHTA and CDR2 is FQGNSA. V shed 5 bases and J shed 0 bases, with 15 bases lying between them. This CDR3 is 16 amino acids long. The CDR3 nucleotides read TGTGCCAGCAGCACACTTAAAACGCGGAGCACAGATACGCAGTATTTT. Protein product: CASSTLKTRSTDTQYF. Supplemented by reference TRBV7-2 and TRBJ2-3, the full variable domain reads GAGVSQSPSNKVTEKGKDVELRCDPISGHTALYWYRQSLGQGLEFLIYFQGNSAPDKSGLPSDRFSAERTGGSVSTLTIQRTQQEDSAVYLCASSTLKTRSTDTQYFGPGTRLTVL.

This clonotype was counted only a few times. This chain links TRBV9 with TRBJ2-3; no clear D gene. The CDR3 has 13 amino acids. CDR1 is SGDLS and CDR2 is YYNGEE in the germline V gene. V lost 0 bases to trimming and J lost 6 bases, with 8 bases between them. The CDR3 DNA reads as TGTGCCAGCAGCGTAGTGCCCATGGATACGCAGTATTTT. Translating gives CASSVVPMDTQYF.

V usage is TRBV28 and J usage is TRBJ2-3; D is undetermined. V gave up 7 bases and J gave up 3 bases, with 11 bases separating them. Germline V gene sequence: CDR1 MDHEN, CDR2 SYDVKM. The CDR3 contains 13 residues. CDR3 bases: TGTGCCAGCATTGAGGCCTTGACAGATACGCAGTATTTT. Amino acids: CASIEALTDTQYF.

The CDR3 nucleotides are TGCGCCAGCAGCCCGGTGACTAGCGGGAGAAGCGCAGATACGCAGTATTTT. It specifies CASSPVTSGRSADTQYF. The chain carries TRBV5-1 and TRBJ2-3; 12 bases fit TRBD2. CDR3 size: 17 residues. Germline-derived CDR1 and CDR2 are SGHRS and YFSETQ. J lost 4 bases, V lost 4 bases, and 10 bases had no gene match.

The V call is TRBV7-6, the J call TRBJ2-1, with 9 nucleotides matching TRBD2. CDR1 is SGHVS and CDR2 is FNYEAQ in the germline V gene. J lost 0 bases, V lost 6 bases, and 3 bases had no gene match. The CDR3 is 15 residues long. The CDR3 loop reads CASRRLAASYNEQFF. CDR3 DNA: TGTGCCAGCAGGCGACTAGCGGCCTCCTACAATGAGCAGTTCTTC.

The chain couples TRBV29-1 to TRBJ1-3, with D unresolved. V was clipped by 0 bases and J by 0 bases, with 15 bases between them. This CDR3 is built from 17 residues. The germline V gene has CDR1 SQVTM and CDR2 ANQGSEA. The CDR3 region has the DNA TGCAGCGTTGAAGATTGGCCGCAGAGAGACTCTGGAAACACCATATATTTT. Translating it yields CSVEDWPQRDSGNTIYF.

This clonotype was seen only a few times. The chain joins TRBV10-3 to TRBJ1-2; TRBD1 is a possible D gene (5 bases). This CDR3 spans 12 amino acids. Trimming stripped 2 bases from V and 4 bases from J, with 5 bases between. In germline, CDR1 is ENHRY, CDR2 SYGVKD. The CDR3 spells CAISETGYGYTF. CDR3 bases: TGTGCCATCAGTGAGACAGGCTATGGCTACACCTTC.

Only one count was recorded for this clonotype. The chain uses TRBV20-1 and TRBJ2-2; the D is unclear. The CDR3 consists of 15 residues. The germline gives CDR1 DFQATT, CDR2 SNEGSKA (reference sequence). The V and J ends lost 1 base and 2 bases respectively, with 11 bases between them. Here the CDR3 reads CSARGKRANTGELFF. The CDR3 bases are TGCAGTGCTAGAGGGAAAAGGGCCAACACCGGGGAGCTGTTTTTT.

V is TRBV19 and J is TRBJ2-3; 9 nucleotides line up with TRBD2. Unmatched junction bases numbered 7, after V lost 3 bases and J lost 0 bases. Germline CDR1 reads LNHDA; CDR2 reads SQIVND (reference sequence). This CDR3 contains 17 residues. This CDR3 is CASSMSGRFTSTDTQYF. CDR3 bases: TGTGCCAGTAGTATGAGCGGGAGGTTTACTAGCACAGATACGCAGTATTTT.

The chain couples TRBV21-1 to TRBJ2-5. TRBV21-1 counts as a pseudogene. This CDR3 spans 16 amino acids. The CDR3 loop is CASSKCGSRHQETQYF. Here the CDR3 DNA reads TGTGCCAGCAGCAAATGTGGCTCGAGACACCAAGAGACCCAGTACTTC.

CDR3: CASTPWFGLAELYEQYF. The CDR3 DNA reads TGTGCCAGCACCCCCTGGTTTGGACTAGCGGAGCTATACGAGCAGTACTTC. The rearrangement links TRBV11-2 to TRBJ2-7; 10 bases fit TRBD2. This CDR3 region has 17 residues. The J segment lost 4 bases and the V segment lost 7 bases, leaving 16 bases of the junction unmatched. The germline V gene encodes CDR1 SGHAT and CDR2 FQNNGV.

This chain joins TRBV4-3 and TRBJ1-3; D is unclear. The V and J ends lost 0 bases and 0 bases respectively, with 12 bases between them. The CDR3 sequence is 17 residues long. Germline lookup yields CDR1 LGHNA and CDR2 YSLEER. The CDR3 here is CASSQDLLSGSGNTIYF. CDR3 nucleotides: TGCGCCAGCAGCCAAGATCTTCTATCGGGCTCTGGAAACACCATATATTTT.

V and J are TRBV12-3 or TRBV12-4 and TRBJ2-7; D gene unclear. The CDR3 is 13 residues long. Between the trimmed V and J ends, which lost 2 bases and 4 bases, there was a span of 9 bases. The CDR3 DNA is TGTGCCAGCAGTTTATACCCTGGTTACGAGCAGTACTTC. This gives the protein CASSLYPGYEQYF.

This sequence joins TRBV4-2 and TRBJ2-7; no firm D call. The CDR3 has 12 amino acids. Germline V CDR1 and CDR2: LGHNA, YNFKEQ. Trimming took off 3 bases at V and 6 bases at J, with 9 bases between the two ends. This chain's CDR3 is CASSQGLGEQYF. The DNA of the CDR3 is TGTGCCAGCAGCCAGGGATTGGGCGAGCAGTACTTC.

The rearrangement joins TRBV27 to TRBJ2-5; no clear D. This CDR3 has 12 amino acids. V lost 3 bases to trimming and J lost 12 bases, with 14 bases between them. Germline CDR1 reads MNHEY; CDR2 reads SMNVEV (reference sequence). In nucleotides, the CDR3 is TGTGCCAGCAGTTTCTTCTCCGGTCCCAAGTACTTC. Translation gives CASSFFSGPKYF.

The genes are TRBV4-2 and TRBJ2-7; 12 bases match TRBD2. The trim removed 6 bases at V and 5 bases at J, leaving 8 bases unmatched. This CDR3 has 15 residues. CDR1 and CDR2 from the germline V gene are LGHNA and YNFKEQ. The CDR3: CASSQASGRAHEQYF. CDR3 in DNA: TGTGCCAGCAGTCAGGCTAGCGGGAGGGCCCACGAGCAGTACTTC.

This clonotype was seen only a few times. The rearrangement uses TRBV4-3 and TRBJ2-1; D is undetermined. CDR3 length: 14 residues. The germline CDR1 and CDR2 sequences are LGHNA and YSLEER. The ends were cut back, 0 bases at V and 3 bases at J, with 6 bases in the middle. The CDR3 sequence is CASSQEHIYNEQFF. The CDR3, as DNA: TGCGCCAGCAGCCAAGAACATATCTACAATGAGCAGTTCTTC.

This clonotype was counted only a few times. This chain joins TRBV12-3 or TRBV12-4 and TRBJ1-4; 7 bases are shared with TRBD1. This CDR3 has 15 residues. The ends lost 5 bases at V and 6 bases at J; junction bases unmatched: 9. CDR3 nucleotide sequence: TGTGCCAGCAGTCAACACAGGGGATTGCATGAAAAACTGTTTTTT. Translation gives CASSQHRGLHEKLFF.

There are a few counts of this clonotype. The genes are TRBV10-3 and TRBJ1-1; the D gene is possibly TRBD1 (5 bases). V was cut by 3 bases and J by 11 bases, with 16 bases left in between. This CDR3 is built from 13 residues. Per germline, CDR1 ENHRY and CDR2 SYGVKD. CDR3 DNA: TGTGCCATCAGTGACAGGGAGGGTGCTACGGCTTTCTTT. Its protein is CAISDREGATAFF.

The chain has TRBV6-5 and TRBJ2-5, with 7 bases identical to TRBD1. The CDR3 is made up of 14 amino acids. The junction had 4 bases not matched to a gene; V was cut back by 4 bases and J by 2 bases. The V gene's germline CDR1 is MNHEY and CDR2 SVGAGI. The CDR3, as DNA: TGTGCCAGCAGTTTAGGACAGGTTCAAGAGACCCAGTACTTC. This sequence encodes CASSLGQVQETQYF.

To note about this clonotype: The junction does not match germline at one end; this may be a read error. The CDR3 loop reads CASSLAEGAYEQYF. The CDR3, as DNA: TGTGCTAGCAGCTTAGCGGAGGGAGCCTACGAGCAGTACTTC. The V call is TRBV7-7, the J call TRBJ2-7, with D maybe TRBD2 (6 bases). Germline CDR1 reads SSHAT; CDR2 reads FNYEAQ (reference sequence). The CDR3 has 14 amino acids.

This clonotype was seen more than once but under ten times. This chain connects TRBV6-5 to TRBJ2-4; D is ambiguous. The CDR3 loop spans 15 amino acids. V was trimmed by 0 bases and J by 6 bases, leaving 12 bases between them. In germline, CDR1 is MNHEY, CDR2 SVGAGI. The CDR3 nucleotides read TGTGCCAGCAGTTACTCGCGGCGATTGAGAAACATTCAGTACTTC. It is translated as CASSYSRRLRNIQYF.

In its sample, this clonotype was seen a few times. The chain combines TRBV12-3 or TRBV12-4 with TRBJ2-5, with D possibly TRBD2 on 6 matching bases. This CDR3 spans 13 amino acids. V was trimmed by 6 bases and J by 1 base, leaving 9 bases between them. The CDR3 coding sequence is TGTGCCAGCAGGCTGGGACTCCAAGAGACCCAGTACTTC. Residues: CASRLGLQETQYF.

This clonotype appeared many times. This rearrangement joins TRBV7-9 to TRBJ1-5, with D tentatively TRBD1 (6 bases). Germline V gives CDR1 SEHNR, CDR2 FQNEAQ (reference sequence). CDR3 length: 15 residues. The V end lost 1 base, the J end lost 5 bases, and 12 bases lay between the germline ends. The DNA for the CDR3 is TGTGCCAGCAGCTTAGATGGGCAGGGGTATCAGCCCCAGCATTTT. This translates into CASSLDGQGYQPQHF.